The 15 T cell receptor beta chains presented below share a single source sample, sequenced in a study of blood T cell repertoires in COVID-19. The table came from immunoSEQ multiplex PCR; TCRdb's copy has only in-frame clones and leaves some out. The table includes around 250,000 clones, approximately 86% detected once. Sequencing input: peripheral blood. The receptors originated from a human donor in a cohort sampled during active COVID-19.

V usage is TRBV2 and J usage is TRBJ2-3; TRBD2 matches at 12 bases. Looked up from germline, CDR1 is SNHLY and CDR2 is FYNNEI. V lost 6 bases to trimming and J lost 5 bases; unmatched junction nucleotides: 6. The CDR3 runs to 15 residues. The chain's CDR3 is CASRRLAGVEDTQYF. For the CDR3, the DNA is TGTGCCAGCAGGCGACTAGCGGGAGTCGAAGATACGCAGTATTTT.

The gene calls are TRBV3-1 (or the pseudogene TRBV3-2) and TRBJ2-5; 13 bases line up with TRBD2. The CDR3 extends over 19 amino acids. The germline CDR1 and CDR2 sequences are LGHDT and YNNKEL (reference sequence). V shed 0 bases and J 1 base; nucleotides not matched to a gene: 8. CDR3 amino acids: CASSQERLAGGHVQETQYF. DNA for the CDR3: TGTGCCAGCAGCCAAGAGAGACTAGCGGGGGGCCACGTCCAAGAGACCCAGTACTTC.

A remark on this clone: The sample contains more than one DNA sequence encoding this CDR3. The chain links TRBV6-5 to TRBJ1-4; D is unclear. The CDR3 runs 13 residues. In germline, CDR1 is MNHEY, CDR2 SVGAGI. V was pared by 0 bases and J by 8 bases, with 7 bases between. The CDR3 coding sequence is TGTGCCAGCAGTTACTCGTACAGCGAAAAACTGTTTTTT. As protein: CASSYSYSEKLFF.

J is TRBJ2-7 and V is TRBV27, with a weak D call TRBD1 (5 bases). The CDR3 totals 13 residues. Germline loops: CDR1 MNHEY, CDR2 SMNVEV (reference sequence). Trimming took off 5 bases at V and 5 bases at J, with 13 bases between the two ends. The CDR3 nucleotides are TGTGCCAGCAGTCGCTCAAGGGGCCACGAGCAGTACTTC. Translated: CASSRSRGHEQYF.

The chain combines TRBV7-9 with TRBJ2-7, with 7 bases matching TRBD1. This CDR3 region has 14 residues. J lost 2 bases, V lost 5 bases, and 6 bases had no gene match. In germline, CDR1 is SEHNR, CDR2 FQNEAQ (reference sequence). This CDR3 is CASSRRDRPYEQYF. The CDR3 DNA reads as TGTGCCAGCAGCCGACGGGACAGACCCTACGAGCAGTACTTC.

The V and J genes are TRBV12-5 and TRBJ2-7; 16 nucleotides line up with TRBD2. Germline V gene data show CDR1 as LGHNT and CDR2 as FRNRAP. The length of the CDR3 is 20 residues. V dropped 4 bases and J dropped 1; count of bases not matched to a gene: 13. DNA of the CDR3: TGTGCTAGTGGTTCACGCCCGGGACTAGCGGGGGGGCAAAAGTCCTACGAGCAGTACTTC. As protein: CASGSRPGLAGGQKSYEQYF.

The J gene is TRBJ2-7, the V gene TRBV7-2, with 12 bases fitting TRBD1. The ends lost 5 bases at V and 3 bases at J; junction bases unmatched: 17. The germline CDR1 and CDR2 sequences are SGHTA and FQGNSA. The CDR3 length is 19 residues. The CDR3 loop is CASSPTGTGGPAPFYEQYF. CDR3 bases: TGTGCCAGCAGCCCCACCGGGACAGGGGGCCCAGCCCCTTTCTACGAGCAGTACTTC.

The V and J genes are TRBV25-1 and TRBJ1-2, with D perhaps matching TRBD1 (6 bases). Germline V gene lookup returns CDR1 MGHDK and CDR2 SYGVNS. V lost 3 bases and J lost 7, with 15 bases in between. The CDR3 consists of 14 residues. The CDR3 loop is CASSDPPGHPGYTF. The CDR3 nucleotides are TGTGCCAGCAGTGATCCCCCGGGACACCCTGGCTACACCTTC.

The genes are TRBV11-2 and TRBJ1-1; TRBD1 is a possible D gene (5 bases). CDR3 size: 16 residues. In germline, CDR1 is SGHAT, CDR2 FQNNGV. Trimming left V 3 bases short and J 0 bases short, with 14 bases between. In DNA form, the CDR3 reads TGTGCCAGCAGCTTCGGTGTGCGACAGCTGAACACTGAAGCTTTCTTT. Translated, it gives CASSFGVRQLNTEAFF.

The chain combines TRBV7-3 with TRBJ2-7; D might be TRBD2 (5 bases). The CDR3 length is 15 residues. Germline CDR1 SGHTA, CDR2 FQGTGA. The V gene lost 0 bases and the J gene lost 6 bases, with 15 bases spanning the gap. DNA for the CDR3: TGTGCCAGCAGCTTAACAAGCGGTGAGTTCTCCGAGCAGTACTTC. Its protein product is CASSLTSGEFSEQYF.

The rearrangement joins TRBV27 to TRBJ2-7; 9 bases map to TRBD1. Germline V gene lookup returns CDR1 MNHEY and CDR2 SMNVEV (reference sequence). With V trimmed by 6 bases and J by 3 bases, 9 bases remained unmatched. The CDR3 contains 15 residues. In DNA form, the CDR3 reads TGTGCCAGCAGGCCCGTCGGACAGGGGAACTACGAGCAGTACTTC. The encoded protein is CASRPVGQGNYEQYF.

The CDR3 loop is CASSLTGGFENTEAFF. In DNA, the CDR3 is TGCGCCAGCAGCCTAACGGGAGGGTTCGAGAACACTGAAGCTTTCTTT. This rearrangement joins TRBV5-1 to TRBJ1-1; D unclear. The V end lost 4 bases, the J end lost 1 base, and 17 bases lay between the germline ends. CDR1 and CDR2 (germline): SGHRS, YFSETQ. The CDR3 totals 16 residues.

The chain combines TRBV14 with TRBJ2-7; TRBD1 matches at 8 bases. CDR3 size: 15 residues. CDR1 is SGHDN and CDR2 is FVKESK in the germline V gene. The V segment lost 0 bases and the J segment 4 bases; nucleotides outside the gene matches: 5. For the CDR3, the DNA is TGTGCCAGCAGCCAAGATCTGGGACAGGCTTACGAGCAGTACTTC. Translated: CASSQDLGQAYEQYF.

This chain joins TRBV21-1 and TRBJ1-5; the table's D gene call, TRBD1, was not cross checked with the DNA. TRBV21-1 is a known pseudogene. CDR3 length: 15 residues. The CDR3, as DNA: TGTGCCAGCAGCAAAGGGGCACACACTAATCAGCCCCAGCATTTT. Translating gives CASSKGAHTNQPQHF.

The chain joins TRBV18 to TRBJ2-1, with 9 bases identical to TRBD2. The CDR3 has 16 amino acids. CDR1 is KGHSH and CDR2 is LQKENI in the germline V gene. Trimming at V came to 3 bases and at J to 3 bases, leaving 6 bases not matched to a gene. Written as DNA, the CDR3 is TGTGCCAGCTCACCCGGGGCGGGAGGGGTCTACAATGAGCAGTTCTTC. Protein product: CASSPGAGGVYNEQFF. Supplemented by reference TRBV18 and TRBJ2-1, the full variable domain reads NAGVMQNPRHLVRRRGQEARLRCSPMKGHSHVYWYRQLPEEGLKFMVYLQKENIIDESGMPKERFSAEFPKEGPSILRIQQVVRGDSAAYFCASSPGAGGVYNEQFFGPGTRLTVL.